This T cell receptor (beta chain) is drawn from a study of T-cell reconstitution after alpha-beta-depleted transplantation in children. Ten or more counts support this clonotype. With V trimmed by 3 bases and J by 6 bases, 13 bases remained unmatched. Per germline, CDR1 SGHRS and CDR2 YFSETQ. The CDR3 is 17 amino acids. Unique molecular identifiers were built into the TCRbeta library. From the PCR reads, TCRdb called clonotypes with MiXCR, one entry per CDR3 protein. Of about 980,000 distinct CDR3 sequences in the sample, roughly 31% were seen once. This rearrangement joins TRBV5-1 to TRBJ2-2, with TRBD1 identical over 8 bases. This clonotype was sampled from a boy under two years old who had a stem cell transplant for SCID, so the T cells may come from the graft donor. Sequences were derived from PBMCs, mostly from graft donor cells, sampled 360 days after TCRalphabeta/CD19-depleted stem cell transplant. As DNA, the CDR3 is TGCGCCAGCAGCTCACTCCGACAGGGGCCCTACGCCGGGGAGCTGTTTTTT. Its translation is CASSSLRQGPYAGELFF.